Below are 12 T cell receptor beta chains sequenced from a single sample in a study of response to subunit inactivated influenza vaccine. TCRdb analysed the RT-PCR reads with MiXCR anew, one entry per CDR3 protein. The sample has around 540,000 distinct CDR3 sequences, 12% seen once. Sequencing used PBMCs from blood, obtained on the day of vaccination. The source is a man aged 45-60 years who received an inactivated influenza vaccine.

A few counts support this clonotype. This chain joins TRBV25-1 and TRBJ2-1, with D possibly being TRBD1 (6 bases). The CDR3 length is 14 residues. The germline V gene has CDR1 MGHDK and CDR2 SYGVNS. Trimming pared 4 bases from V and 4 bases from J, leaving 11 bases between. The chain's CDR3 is CASSAIGQYNEQFF. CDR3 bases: TGTGCCAGCAGTGCGATAGGACAGTACAATGAGCAGTTCTTC.

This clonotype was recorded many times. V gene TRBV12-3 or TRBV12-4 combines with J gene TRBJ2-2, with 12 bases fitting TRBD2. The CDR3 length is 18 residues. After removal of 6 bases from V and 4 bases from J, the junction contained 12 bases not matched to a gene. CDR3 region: CASRPTSSGGAVTGELFF. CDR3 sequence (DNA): TGTGCCAGCAGGCCCACCTCTAGCGGGGGGGCGGTCACCGGGGAGCTGTTTTTT.

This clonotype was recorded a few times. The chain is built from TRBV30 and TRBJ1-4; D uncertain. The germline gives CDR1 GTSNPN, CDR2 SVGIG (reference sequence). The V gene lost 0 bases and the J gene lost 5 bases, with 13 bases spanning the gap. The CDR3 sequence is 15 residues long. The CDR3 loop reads CAWSVKGPSNEKLFF. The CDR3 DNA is TGTGCCTGGAGTGTAAAAGGACCGAGCAATGAAAAACTGTTTTTT.

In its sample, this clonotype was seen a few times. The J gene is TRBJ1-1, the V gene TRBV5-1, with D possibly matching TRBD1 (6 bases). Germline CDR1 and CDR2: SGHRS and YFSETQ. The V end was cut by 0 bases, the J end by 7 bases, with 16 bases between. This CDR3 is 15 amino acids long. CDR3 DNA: TGCGCCAGCAGCTTGGGGAGAGGACAGTACAATGAAGCTTTCTTT. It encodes CASSLGRGQYNEAFF. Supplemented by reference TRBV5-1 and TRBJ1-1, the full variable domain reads KAGVTQTPRYLIKTRGQQVTLSCSPISGHRSVSWYQQTPGQGLQFLFEYFSETQRNKGNFPGRFSGRQFSNSRSEMNVSTLELGDSALYLCASSLGRGQYNEAFFGQGTRLTVV.

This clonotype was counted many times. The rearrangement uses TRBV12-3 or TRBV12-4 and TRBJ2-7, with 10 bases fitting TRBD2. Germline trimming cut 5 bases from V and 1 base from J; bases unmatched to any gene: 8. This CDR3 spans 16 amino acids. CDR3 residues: CASSLTLSGGSYEQYF. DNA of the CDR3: TGTGCCAGCAGTCTAACCCTTAGCGGGGGGTCCTACGAGCAGTACTTC.

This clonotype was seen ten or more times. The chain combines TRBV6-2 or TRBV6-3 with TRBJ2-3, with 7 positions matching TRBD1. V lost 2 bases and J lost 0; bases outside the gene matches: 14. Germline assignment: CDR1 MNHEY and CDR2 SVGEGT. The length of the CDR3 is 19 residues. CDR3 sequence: CASSYNRDRVSQSTDTQYF. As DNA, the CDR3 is TGTGCCAGCAGTTACAACCGCGACAGGGTATCCCAAAGCACAGATACGCAGTATTTT.

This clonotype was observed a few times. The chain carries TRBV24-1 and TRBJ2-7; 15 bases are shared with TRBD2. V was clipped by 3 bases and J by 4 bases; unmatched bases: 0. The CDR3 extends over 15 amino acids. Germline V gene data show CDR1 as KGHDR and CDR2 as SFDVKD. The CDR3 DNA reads TGTGCCACCAGTGATGGACTAGCGGGAGGGTACGAGCAGTACTTC. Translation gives CATSDGLAGGYEQYF.

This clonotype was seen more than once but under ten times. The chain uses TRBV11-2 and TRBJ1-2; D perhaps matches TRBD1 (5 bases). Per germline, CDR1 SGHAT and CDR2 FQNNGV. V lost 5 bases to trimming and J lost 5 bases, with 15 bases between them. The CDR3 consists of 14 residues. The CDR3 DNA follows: TGTGCCAGCAGCGGCCCGGGACGAGGGTATGGCTACACCTTC. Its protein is CASSGPGRGYGYTF.

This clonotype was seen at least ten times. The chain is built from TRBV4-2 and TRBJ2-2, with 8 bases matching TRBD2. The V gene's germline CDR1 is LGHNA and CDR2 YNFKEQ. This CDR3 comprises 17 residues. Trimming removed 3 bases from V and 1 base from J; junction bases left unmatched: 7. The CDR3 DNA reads TGTGCCAGCAGCCAGAATGTCCTAGCGGGGAACACCGGGGAGCTGTTTTTT. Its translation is CASSQNVLAGNTGELFF.

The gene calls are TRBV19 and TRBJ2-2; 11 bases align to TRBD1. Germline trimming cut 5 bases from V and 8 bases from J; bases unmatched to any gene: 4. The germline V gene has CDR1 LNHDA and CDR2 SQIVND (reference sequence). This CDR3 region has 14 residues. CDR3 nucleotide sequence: TGTGCCAGTAGTGAGGACAGGGGGCGAGGGGAGCTGTTTTTT. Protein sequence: CASSEDRGRGELFF.

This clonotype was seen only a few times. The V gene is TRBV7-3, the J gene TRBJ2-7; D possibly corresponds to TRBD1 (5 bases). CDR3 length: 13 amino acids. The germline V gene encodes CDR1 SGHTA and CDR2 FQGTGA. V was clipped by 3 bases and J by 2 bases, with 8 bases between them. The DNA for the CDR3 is TGTGCCAGCAGCTTGGGGCATACCTACGAGCAGTACTTC. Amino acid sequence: CASSLGHTYEQYF.

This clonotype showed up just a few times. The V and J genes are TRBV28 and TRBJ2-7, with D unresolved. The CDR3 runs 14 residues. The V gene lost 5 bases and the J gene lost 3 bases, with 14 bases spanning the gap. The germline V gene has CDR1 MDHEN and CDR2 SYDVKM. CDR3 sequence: CASSPSRIVYEQYF. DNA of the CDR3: TGTGCCAGCAGTCCCTCGAGGATCGTCTACGAGCAGTACTTC.